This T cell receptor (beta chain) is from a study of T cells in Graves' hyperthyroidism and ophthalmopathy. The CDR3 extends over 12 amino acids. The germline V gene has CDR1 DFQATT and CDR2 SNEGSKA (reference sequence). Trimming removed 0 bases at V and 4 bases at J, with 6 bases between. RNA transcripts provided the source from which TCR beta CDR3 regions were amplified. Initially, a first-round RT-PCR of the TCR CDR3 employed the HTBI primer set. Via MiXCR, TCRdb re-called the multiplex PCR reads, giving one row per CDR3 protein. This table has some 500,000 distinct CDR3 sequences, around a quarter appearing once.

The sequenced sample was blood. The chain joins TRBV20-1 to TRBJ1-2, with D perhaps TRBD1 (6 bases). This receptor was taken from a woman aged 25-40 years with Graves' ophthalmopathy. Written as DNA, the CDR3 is TGCAGTGCTAGAGACAGGGGCTATGGCTACACCTTC. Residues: CSARDRGYGYTF.